These 13 T cell receptor beta chains originate from one sample sequenced in a study of blood T cell repertoires in COVID-19. Clones were sequenced by immunoSEQ multiplex PCR, and TCRdb holds only the in-frame ones, with some missing. Of about 75,000 clones listed, roughly 87% are singletons. The sample consisted of peripheral blood. These TCRs come from a woman aged 45-65 years with acute or convalescent COVID-19.

This chain connects TRBV2 to TRBJ1-2, with D possibly being TRBD1 (5 bases). The CDR3 loop spans 16 amino acids. Germline V gene data show CDR1 as SNHLY and CDR2 as FYNNEI. Deletions cut 8 bases from V and 4 bases from J, with 23 bases between. The CDR3 loop is CASLTAREGRLYGYTF. The DNA for the CDR3 is TGTGCCAGCCTGACGGCGCGGGAGGGACGCCTCTATGGCTACACCTTC. Filled out from reference TRBV2 and TRBJ1-2, the complete variable domain reads EPEVTQTPSHQVTQMGQEVILRCVPISNHLYFYWYRQILGQKVEFLVSFYNNEISEKSEIFDDQFSVERPDGSNFTLKIRSTKLEDSAMYFCASLTAREGRLYGYTFGSGTRLTVV.

The chain combines TRBV18 with TRBJ1-1; D uncertain. CDR1 is KGHSH, CDR2 LQKENI, per germline. Trimming took off 1 base at V and 0 bases at J, with 9 bases between the two ends. The CDR3 contains 15 residues. The DNA of the CDR3 is TGTGCCAGCTCACCACGGCAGGTCATGAACACTGAAGCTTTCTTT. This encodes CASSPRQVMNTEAFF.

The gene calls are TRBV6-5 and TRBJ1-6; D uncertain. The CDR3 length is 14 residues. CDR1 is MNHEY and CDR2 is SVGAGI in the germline V gene. The V end was cut by 0 bases, the J end by 16 bases, with 16 bases between. The CDR3 nucleotides read TGTGCCAGCAGTTACTCCCCTAGCCAACCCGCACTCCACTTT. This sequence encodes CASSYSPSQPALHF.

This clone was seen once. The chain recombines TRBV2 with TRBJ2-7; 11 bases line up with TRBD2. The junction had 3 bases not matched to a gene; V was cut back by 4 bases and J by 4 bases. From germline, CDR1 is SNHLY and CDR2 FYNNEI. The CDR3 extends over 14 amino acids. The CDR3 DNA follows: TGTGCCAGCAGTGCGACTAGCGGGGATTACGAGCAGTACTTC. This sequence encodes CASSATSGDYEQYF.

The V gene is TRBV27, the J gene TRBJ2-6; 7 nucleotides match TRBD2. J gave up 0 bases and V 3 bases, and 8 bases lay outside the gene matches. CDR3 size: 18 residues. Germline CDR1 is MNHEY and CDR2 is SMNVEV (reference sequence). The CDR3 reads CASSFGSGVASGANVLTF. CDR3 nucleotides: TGTGCCAGCAGTTTTGGAAGCGGGGTTGCCTCTGGGGCCAACGTCCTGACTTTC.

The chain uses TRBV5-8 and TRBJ1-1; D not certain. The germline V and J ends were trimmed by 3 bases and 3 bases, with 15 bases remaining between them. The CDR3 is made up of 15 amino acids. CDR1 is SGHTS and CDR2 is YDEGEE in the germline V gene. CDR3 sequence: CASSYRPGSDTEAFF. As DNA, the CDR3 is TGTGCCAGCAGCTACCGCCCGGGATCGGACACTGAAGCTTTCTTT.

The chain links TRBV10-3 to TRBJ2-7; D is possibly TRBD1 (6 bases). This CDR3 has 13 residues. Looked up from germline, CDR1 is ENHRY and CDR2 is SYGVKD. The V and J ends lost 2 bases and 4 bases respectively, with 9 bases between them. CDR3 DNA sequence: TGTGCCATCAGTGAGCCCAGGGGTTACGAGCAGTACTTC. Translating gives CAISEPRGYEQYF.

This clone was recorded once. This rearrangement joins TRBV19 to TRBJ1-1, with D possibly TRBD1 on 6 matching bases. Germline values: CDR1 LNHDA, CDR2 SQIVND (reference sequence). The CDR3 has 13 amino acids. The V end lost 5 bases, the J end lost 3 bases, and 10 bases lay between the germline ends. This CDR3 is CASSDNRDTEAFF. The DNA for the CDR3 is TGTGCCAGTAGTGACAACAGGGACACTGAAGCTTTCTTT.

This clone has a single count. J is TRBJ2-1 and V is TRBV2; TRBD2 might be the D (6 bases). CDR1 SNHLY and CDR2 FYNNEI come from the germline V gene. The CDR3 loop spans 15 amino acids. V was cut by 6 bases and J by 7 bases, with 19 bases left in between. The CDR3 reads CASSRQLGLLNEQFF. The CDR3 DNA reads as TGTGCCAGCAGCCGGCAATTGGGACTTTTAAATGAGCAGTTCTTC. The full variable domain, completed using reference TRBV2 and TRBJ2-1, is EPEVTQTPSHQVTQMGQEVILRCVPISNHLYFYWYRQILGQKVEFLVSFYNNEISEKSEIFDDQFSVERPDGSNFTLKIRSTKLEDSAMYFCASSRQLGLLNEQFFGPGTRLTVL.

This chain links TRBV11-1 with TRBJ2-2, with TRBD2 matching over 9 bases. CDR3 size: 16 residues. Per germline, CDR1 SGHAT and CDR2 FQDESV (reference sequence). V trimming: 2 bases; J trimming: 6 bases; junction bases outside the gene matches: 7. The CDR3 region has the DNA TGTGCCAGCAGCTTATGGCTAGCGGGGACAGCCGGGGAGCTGTTTTTT. Protein product: CASSLWLAGTAGELFF. Together with reference TRBV11-1 and TRBJ2-2, the CDR3 gives the full variable domain: EAEVAQSPRYKITEKSQAVAFWCDPISGHATLYWYRQILGQGPELLVQFQDESVVDDSQLPKDRFSAERLKGVDSTLKIQPAELGDSAMYLCASSLWLAGTAGELFFGEGSRLTVL.

The V gene is TRBV27, the J gene TRBJ1-1; TRBD1 is a possible D gene (5 bases). The CDR3 consists of 13 residues. V lost 3 bases to trimming and J lost 3 bases, with 8 bases between them. Germline V gives CDR1 MNHEY, CDR2 SMNVEV (reference sequence). CDR3 bases: TGTGCCAGCAGTTTCTGGGGGGACACTGAAGCTTTCTTT. Amino acid sequence: CASSFWGDTEAFF.

The chain couples TRBV3-1 (or the pseudogene TRBV3-2) to TRBJ2-7; the D gene is possibly TRBD2 (6 bases). Per the germline V gene, CDR1 is LGHDT and CDR2 is YNNKEL (reference sequence). Trimming pared 7 bases from V and 3 bases from J, leaving 7 bases between. The CDR3 consists of 11 residues. CDR3 coding DNA: TGTGCCAGCATGGGGGGCTACGAGCAGTACTTC. Residues: CASMGGYEQYF.

This clone was detected only a few times. This chain connects TRBV7-8 to TRBJ2-1; D is perhaps TRBD1 (5 bases). In germline, CDR1 is SGHVS, CDR2 FQNEAQ. This CDR3 has 13 amino acids. Trimming left V 1 base short and J 7 bases short, with 8 bases between. The CDR3 spells CASSLDRRNEQFF. The CDR3 DNA is TGTGCCAGCAGCTTAGACAGGAGAAATGAGCAGTTCTTC.